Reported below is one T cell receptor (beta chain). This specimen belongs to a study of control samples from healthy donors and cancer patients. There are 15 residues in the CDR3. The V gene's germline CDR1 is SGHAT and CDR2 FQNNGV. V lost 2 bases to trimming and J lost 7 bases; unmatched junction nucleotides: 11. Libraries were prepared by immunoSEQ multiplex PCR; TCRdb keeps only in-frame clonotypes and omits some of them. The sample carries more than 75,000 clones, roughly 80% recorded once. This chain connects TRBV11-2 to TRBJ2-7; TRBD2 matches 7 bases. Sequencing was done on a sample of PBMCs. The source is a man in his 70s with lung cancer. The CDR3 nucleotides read TGTGCCAGCAGCTTACAGCGGGGAGGGAATAAAGAGCAGTACTTC. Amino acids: CASSLQRGGNKEQYF. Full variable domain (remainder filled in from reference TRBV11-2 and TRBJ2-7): EAGVAQSPRYKIIEKRQSVAFWCNPISGHATLYWYQQILGQGPKLLIQFQNNGVVDDSQLPKDRFSAERLKGVDSTLKIQPAKLEDSAVYLCASSLQRGGNKEQYFGPGTRLTVT.